The 20 T cell receptor beta chains below all came from one sample that was sequenced in a study of neurological immune-mediated disorders. From the 5' RACE reads, TCRdb called clonotypes with MiXCR, one entry per CDR3 protein. The table lists 20,000 to 30,000 distinct CDR3 sequences, 6.7% of them singletons. Specimen: PBMCs. Receptors were obtained from a woman aged 40 to 50 in good health.

This clonotype has ten or more counts. The chain employs TRBV5-1 and TRBJ2-1; maybe TRBD1 (6 bases). The V and J ends lost 1 base and 6 bases respectively, with 8 bases between them. The V gene's germline CDR1 is SGHRS and CDR2 YFSETQ. This CDR3 is built from 13 residues. The CDR3 bases are TGCGCCAGCAGCTTGTCAGGGGCCAATGAGCAGTTCTTC. Its protein is CASSLSGANEQFF.

This clonotype was recorded at least ten times. This sequence joins TRBV10-3 and TRBJ2-3; 7 bases agree with TRBD1. V shed 4 bases and J 7 bases; nucleotides not matched to a gene: 2. In germline, CDR1 is ENHRY, CDR2 SYGVKD. The CDR3 consists of 12 residues. The CDR3: CAISGDSYTQYF. The CDR3 DNA is TGTGCCATCAGTGGGGACAGCTATACGCAGTATTTT.

This clonotype was detected many times. The chain has TRBV5-6 and TRBJ2-1, with 7 nucleotides matching TRBD1. J lost 0 bases, V lost 0 bases, and 3 bases had no gene match. CDR1 and CDR2 from the germline V gene are SGHDT and YYEEEE. The CDR3 length is 16 residues. CDR3 in amino acids: CASSLEGALSYNEQFF. CDR3 coding DNA: TGTGCCAGCAGCTTGGAGGGGGCCCTCTCCTACAATGAGCAGTTCTTC.

This clonotype was found many times. This chain joins TRBV12-3 or TRBV12-4 and TRBJ2-7, with TRBD2 as a possible D gene (6 bases). The CDR3 covers 15 residues. V gave up 5 bases and J gave up 0 bases, with 14 bases separating them. In nucleotides, the CDR3 is TGTGCCAGCAGTACAGCGGGCTTCTCCTCCTACGAGCAGTACTTC. It codes for CASSTAGFSSYEQYF.

V and J are TRBV5-1 and TRBJ2-3; D may be TRBD1 (6 bases). The V end was cut by 0 bases, the J end by 2 bases, with 10 bases between. The CDR3 loop spans 15 amino acids. Per the germline V gene, CDR1 is SGHRS and CDR2 is YFSETQ. The CDR3 region has the DNA TGCGCCAGCAGCTTGGGGGGGCCTACCACAGATACGCAGTATTTT. Residues: CASSLGGPTTDTQYF.

This clonotype showed up many times. The rearrangement joins TRBV9 to TRBJ2-7; 8 positions agree with TRBD1. CDR1 is SGDLS and CDR2 is YYNGEE in the germline V gene. The CDR3 loop spans 14 amino acids. J lost 5 bases, V lost 3 bases, and 7 bases had no gene match. CDR3 residues: CASSASTGGNEQYF. CDR3 nucleotide sequence: TGTGCCAGCAGCGCATCAACAGGGGGGAACGAGCAGTACTTC. Complete variable domain (other parts from reference TRBV9 and TRBJ2-7): DSGVTQTPKHLITATGQRVTLRCSPRSGDLSVYWYQQSLDQGLQFLIQYYNGEERAKGNILERFSAQQFPDLHSELNLSSLELGDSALYFCASSASTGGNEQYFGPGTRLTVT.

This clonotype was recorded many times. The J gene is TRBJ1-5, the V gene TRBV11-2; no clear D gene. Germline assignment: CDR1 SGHAT and CDR2 FQNNGV. The V gene lost 4 bases and the J gene lost 1 base, with 5 bases spanning the gap. CDR3 length: 13 amino acids. The CDR3 nucleotides are TGTGCCAGCAGCTCCATGAGCAATCAGCCCCAGCATTTT. This encodes CASSSMSNQPQHF.

In its sample, this clonotype was seen many times. The J gene is TRBJ2-5, the V gene TRBV28, with 9 bases that match TRBD1. The CDR3 runs to 18 residues. J lost 5 bases, V lost 5 bases, and 18 bases had no gene match. CDR1 is MDHEN and CDR2 is SYDVKM in the germline V gene. The CDR3 DNA sequence: TGTGCCAGCAGTCCCGCCGTGGGGGACAGGGAGGTCCGGGAGACCCAGTACTTC. Residues: CASSPAVGDREVRETQYF.

The genes are TRBV20-1 and TRBJ2-5, with 8 bases that match TRBD1. The CDR3 contains 15 residues. V shed 0 bases and J 7 bases; nucleotides not matched to a gene: 10. CDR1 is DFQATT and CDR2 is SNEGSKA in the germline V gene (reference sequence). DNA for the CDR3: TGCAGTGCTAGAGATCCCGGGACAGGTGGTTCGACCCAGTACTTC. It translates to CSARDPGTGGSTQYF.

This clonotype was observed many times. This sequence joins TRBV3-1 and TRBJ2-7, with TRBD1 as a possible D gene (6 bases). The V end lost 4 bases, the J end lost 2 bases, and 27 bases lay between the germline ends. The CDR3 consists of 19 residues. Germline V CDR1 and CDR2: LGHDT, YNNKEL (reference sequence). The CDR3 protein is CASSRRWGLPATPTYEQYF. DNA of the CDR3: TGTGCCAGCAGCCGCCGATGGGGGCTGCCCGCTACCCCAACCTACGAGCAGTACTTC.

Many counts were recorded for this clonotype. The rearrangement links TRBV3-1 to TRBJ2-7, with unresolved D. Trimming shortened V by 1 base and J by 0 bases, and 10 bases separated the two germline ends. Per germline, CDR1 LGHDT and CDR2 YNNKEL (reference sequence). CDR3 size: 15 residues. CDR3 nucleotide sequence: TGTGCCAGCAGCCAAGGACCGACATACTCCTACGAGCAGTACTTC. This translates into CASSQGPTYSYEQYF.

By its share, this clonotype is medium-sized. V usage is TRBV6-4 and J usage is TRBJ2-1; 10 bases map to TRBD2. Germline values: CDR1 MRHNA, CDR2 SNTAGT. The CDR3 contains 14 residues. V was clipped by 5 bases and J by 5 bases; unmatched bases: 3. The CDR3 spells CASSTSGDNNEQFF. The CDR3, as DNA: TGTGCCAGCAGTACTAGCGGGGATAACAATGAGCAGTTCTTC.

This clonotype has a count of ten or more. The rearrangement joins TRBV20-1 to TRBJ1-2; no clear D gene. V lost 5 bases to trimming and J lost 0 bases, with 13 bases between them. The CDR3 spans 14 residues. Germline CDR1 and CDR2: DFQATT and SNEGSKA (reference sequence). CDR3 sequence: CSAPEVDSNYGYTF. The CDR3 nucleotides read TGCAGTGCTCCCGAGGTCGACTCTAACTATGGCTACACCTTC.

The table lists this clonotype with many counts. This sequence joins TRBV5-1 and TRBJ1-1, with D perhaps TRBD1 (5 bases). V was pared by 0 bases and J by 5 bases, with 14 bases between. The germline V gene encodes CDR1 SGHRS and CDR2 YFSETQ. This CDR3 region has 15 residues. The CDR3 loop is CASSLAWQGGTEAFF. Written as DNA, the CDR3 is TGCGCCAGCAGCTTGGCCTGGCAGGGCGGGACTGAAGCTTTCTTT.

At least ten counts were recorded for this clonotype. The V call is TRBV7-6, the J call TRBJ2-2; no clear D gene. This CDR3 has 13 residues. Germline CDR1 and CDR2: SGHVS and FNYEAQ. The ends were cut back, 4 bases at V and 3 bases at J, with 6 bases in the middle. CDR3 loop: CASSSSYTGELFF. The DNA of the CDR3 is TGTGCCAGCAGCTCCTCCTACACCGGGGAGCTGTTTTTT.

J is TRBJ2-5 and V is TRBV3-1, with TRBD2 identical over 8 bases. Trimming removed 1 base from V and 4 bases from J; junction bases left unmatched: 8. Germline CDR1 reads LGHDT; CDR2 reads YNNKEL (reference sequence). CDR3 length: 16 residues. Here the CDR3 reads CASSQAGGRRGETQYF. The CDR3 region has the DNA TGTGCCAGCAGCCAAGCGGGCGGGAGGCGGGGAGAGACCCAGTACTTC.

Many counts were recorded for this clonotype. The chain joins TRBV20-1 to TRBJ2-5; 10 bases are shared with TRBD2. The CDR3 contains 16 residues. V lost 6 bases to trimming and J lost 4 bases; unmatched junction nucleotides: 14. Per germline, CDR1 DFQATT and CDR2 SNEGSKA (reference sequence). Here the CDR3 reads CSAGVPLAGVLETQYF. CDR3 coding DNA: TGCAGTGCCGGGGTGCCTCTAGCGGGAGTTTTAGAGACCCAGTACTTC.

The sample holds many counts of this clonotype. The chain combines TRBV7-2 with TRBJ2-3, with 12 bases identical to TRBD2. After removal of 3 bases from V and 6 bases from J, the junction contained 13 bases not matched to a gene. CDR1 is SGHTA and CDR2 is FQGNSA in the germline V gene. The length of the CDR3 is 18 residues. This chain's CDR3 is CASSFLSLTSGGPDTQYF. CDR3 bases: TGTGCCAGCAGCTTTCTATCCCTGACTAGCGGGGGACCGGATACGCAGTATTTT.

This clonotype was seen many times. V usage is TRBV15 and J usage is TRBJ2-4, with 7 bases lining up with TRBD1. The CDR3 sequence is 16 residues long. Germline CDR1 and CDR2: LNHNV and YYDKDF (reference sequence). J was trimmed by 0 bases and V by 5 bases; bases with no gene match: 7. DNA for the CDR3: TGTGCCACCAGCCCTGACAGGGTGCTAGCCAAAAACATTCAGTACTTC. Amino acids: CATSPDRVLAKNIQYF.

This clonotype was seen many times. This chain links TRBV20-1 with TRBJ1-6; TRBD1 aligns across 7 bases. Trimming cost V 5 bases and J 10 bases; bases outside gene matches: 8. The CDR3 runs 13 residues. CDR1 is DFQATT, CDR2 SNEGSKA, per germline (reference sequence). The CDR3 nucleotides read TGCAGTGCTTCGACAGGGTACCAATCACCCCTCCACTTT. This sequence encodes CSASTGYQSPLHF.